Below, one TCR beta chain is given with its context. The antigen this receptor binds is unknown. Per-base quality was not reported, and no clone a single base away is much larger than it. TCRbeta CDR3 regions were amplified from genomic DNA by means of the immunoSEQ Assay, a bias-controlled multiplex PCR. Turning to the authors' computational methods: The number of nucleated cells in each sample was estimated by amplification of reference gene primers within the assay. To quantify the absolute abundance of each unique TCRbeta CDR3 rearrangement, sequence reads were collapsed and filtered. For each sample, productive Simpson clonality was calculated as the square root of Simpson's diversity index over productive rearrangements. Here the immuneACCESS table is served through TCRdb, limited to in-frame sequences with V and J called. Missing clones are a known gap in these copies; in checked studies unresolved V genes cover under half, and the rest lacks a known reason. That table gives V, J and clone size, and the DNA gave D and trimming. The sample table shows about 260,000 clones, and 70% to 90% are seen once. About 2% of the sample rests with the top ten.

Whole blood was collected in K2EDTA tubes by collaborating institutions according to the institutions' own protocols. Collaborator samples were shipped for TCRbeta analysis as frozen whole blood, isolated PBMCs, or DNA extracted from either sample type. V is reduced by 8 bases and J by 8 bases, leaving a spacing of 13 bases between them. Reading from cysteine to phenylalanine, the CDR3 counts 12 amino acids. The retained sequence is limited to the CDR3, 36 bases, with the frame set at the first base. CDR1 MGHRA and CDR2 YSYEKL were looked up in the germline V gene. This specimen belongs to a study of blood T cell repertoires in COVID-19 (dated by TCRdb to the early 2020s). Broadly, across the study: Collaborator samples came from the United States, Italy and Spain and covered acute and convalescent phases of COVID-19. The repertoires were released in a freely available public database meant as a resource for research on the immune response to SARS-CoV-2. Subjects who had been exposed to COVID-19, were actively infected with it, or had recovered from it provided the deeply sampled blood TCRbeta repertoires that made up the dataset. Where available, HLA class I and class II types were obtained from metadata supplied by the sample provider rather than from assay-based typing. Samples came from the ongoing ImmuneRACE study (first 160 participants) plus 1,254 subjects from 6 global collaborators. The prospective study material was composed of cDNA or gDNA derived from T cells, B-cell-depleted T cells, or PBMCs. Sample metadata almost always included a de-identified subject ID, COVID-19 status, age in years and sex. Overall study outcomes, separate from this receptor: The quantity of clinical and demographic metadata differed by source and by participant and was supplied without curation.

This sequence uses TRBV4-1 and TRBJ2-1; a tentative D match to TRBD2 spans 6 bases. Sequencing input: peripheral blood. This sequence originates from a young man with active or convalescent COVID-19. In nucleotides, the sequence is TGCGCCAGCCGCGGAGGGGTCGATGAGCAGTTCTTC. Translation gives CASRGGVDEQFF.